This paragraph covers one T cell receptor (beta chain) sequence. Its antigen is undetermined. The data were obtained in a study of T cell responses to AZD1222 COVID-19 vaccine. Germline trimming cut 3 bases from V and 6 bases from J; bases unmatched to any gene: 7. The germline V gene encodes CDR1 SGHDT and CDR2 YYEEEE. The CDR3 has 14 amino acids. Notes on the study in general: Donor demographics were predominantly white British with a female majority; clonal diversity may be underestimated.

Repertoires were generated with immunoSEQ multiplex PCR, while TCRdb's copy carries only in-frame clones and drops some. The sample contains about 110,000 clones, 88% of which appear only once. This sequence was found in an adult in good health. The chain recombines TRBV5-6 with TRBJ1-1; 8 bases are shared with TRBD1. Source: peripheral blood, taken on day 0 of AZD1222 vaccination. The CDR3 bases are TGTGCCAGCAGCTGGGGTCCGACAGGGGCTGAAGCTTTCTTT. This gives the protein CASSWGPTGAEAFF.